Below, 27 T cell receptor beta chains from the same sample are listed, as sequenced in a study of T cell responses to AZD1222 COVID-19 vaccine. Libraries were prepared by immunoSEQ multiplex PCR; TCRdb keeps only in-frame clonotypes and omits some of them. The data show 110,000 to 150,000 clones, approximately 90% seen once. The material was peripheral blood, obtained 28 days after the second AZD1222 dose. The origin of the receptors is an adult who received the AZD1222 COVID-19 vaccine.

This rearrangement joins TRBV21-1 to TRBJ1-2. TRBV21-1 is flagged as a pseudogene. The CDR3 covers 17 residues. CDR3 in amino acids: CASSKEAGSQSNYGYTF. CDR3 bases: TGTGCCAGCAGCAAGGAGGCGGGCAGCCAATCTAACTATGGCTACACCTTC.

CDR3 protein: CASSSGVDQPQHF. The CDR3 nucleotides read TGCGCCAGCAGCTCCGGGGTCGATCAGCCCCAGCATTTT. The chain links TRBV5-1 to TRBJ1-5, with no clear D. V was pared by 3 bases and J by 5 bases, with 9 bases between. CDR3 size: 13 residues. Germline-derived CDR1 and CDR2 are SGHRS and YFSETQ. Supplemented by reference TRBV5-1 and TRBJ1-5, the full variable domain reads KAGVTQTPRYLIKTRGQQVTLSCSPISGHRSVSWYQQTPGQGLQFLFEYFSETQRNKGNFPGRFSGRQFSNSRSEMNVSTLELGDSALYLCASSSGVDQPQHFGDGTRLSIL.

This sequence joins TRBV7-6 and TRBJ2-3, with D tentatively TRBD1 or TRBD2 (5 bases each). V dropped 4 bases and J dropped 3 bases, with 17 bases sitting between them. Germline values: CDR1 SGHVS, CDR2 FNYEAQ. The CDR3 length is 16 residues. In DNA, the CDR3 is TGTGCCAGCAGCTCCCTGGGGGACCGTAGGACAGATACGCAGTATTTT. Translating gives CASSSLGDRRTDTQYF.

The chain combines TRBV29-1 with TRBJ1-2, with a possible D match to TRBD1 (5 bases). Germline V lookup: CDR1 SQVTM, CDR2 ANQGSEA. The length of the CDR3 is 12 residues. V was cut by 7 bases and J by 4 bases, with 13 bases left in between. CDR3 protein: CSAERGSYGYTF. CDR3 sequence (DNA): TGCAGCGCCGAAAGGGGTTCCTATGGCTACACCTTC.

The chain's CDR3 is CASSLDLTPYNEQFF. The CDR3 bases are TGTGCCAGCAGCTTGGATCTCACTCCCTACAATGAGCAGTTCTTC. V usage is TRBV5-4 and J usage is TRBJ2-1; unclear D gene. This CDR3 has 15 residues. The germline V gene has CDR1 SGHNT and CDR2 YYREEE (reference sequence). The ends were cut back, 0 bases at V and 2 bases at J, with 9 bases in the middle.

The chain couples TRBV6-5 to TRBJ1-1; D not resolved. Trimming removed 2 bases from V and 0 bases from J, with 13 bases in between. Germline V gene data show CDR1 as MNHEY and CDR2 as SVGAGI. This CDR3 is built from 16 residues. The chain's CDR3 is CASSYRGRELNTEAFF. As DNA, the CDR3 is TGTGCCAGCAGTTACCGAGGGAGGGAGCTGAACACTGAAGCTTTCTTT.

V gene TRBV28 combines with J gene TRBJ1-5; tentative D call: TRBD1 (5 bases). CDR1 and CDR2 (germline): MDHEN, SYDVKM. The CDR3 has 13 residues. The V and J ends lost 8 bases and 7 bases respectively, with 15 bases between them. CDR3 bases: TGTGCCAGCCAGGACGGGGCGAAGCAGCCCCAGCATTTT. Translated: CASQDGAKQPQHF.

The gene calls are TRBV5-1 and TRBJ1-4, with no clear D. V shed 4 bases and J shed 3 bases, with 13 bases lying between them. The CDR3 has 15 amino acids. Germline V gene lookup returns CDR1 SGHRS and CDR2 YFSETQ. CDR3 protein: CASSGLGRPNEKLFF. The CDR3 coding sequence is TGCGCCAGCAGCGGGCTTGGAAGGCCTAATGAAAAACTGTTTTTT.

This sequence joins TRBV19 and TRBJ1-1; tentative D call: TRBD1 (5 bases). V lost 2 bases and J lost 5, with 12 bases in between. The CDR3 contains 14 residues. CDR1 and CDR2 from the germline V gene are LNHDA and SQIVND (reference sequence). The CDR3 DNA follows: TGTGCCAGTAGTATAAGGGACCCCTGGACTGAAGCTTTCTTT. It codes for CASSIRDPWTEAFF.

As DNA, the CDR3 is TGTGCCAGCAGTTGGGGTCCCGGGGGCCCCGGGGAGCTGTTTTTT. Translating gives CASSWGPGGPGELFF. The chain has TRBV6-5 and TRBJ2-2; the D gene could be TRBD1 or TRBD2 (6 bases each). The CDR3 totals 15 residues. Trimming cost V 4 bases and J 6 bases, with 15 bases left between them. CDR1 and CDR2 (germline): MNHEY, SVGAGI.

The chain is built from TRBV4-2 and TRBJ1-1; D ambiguous. The CDR3 length is 12 residues. Trimming cost V 3 bases and J 4 bases, with 6 bases left between them. Germline CDR1 LGHNA, CDR2 YNFKEQ. The CDR3 is CASSQGSTEAFF. The CDR3, as DNA: TGTGCCAGCAGCCAGGGATCCACTGAAGCTTTCTTT.

This clone appeared a few times. V and J are TRBV2 and TRBJ2-2; weak D call: TRBD2 (6 bases). There are 16 residues in the CDR3. V was shortened by 1 base and J by 1 base, with 10 bases between the two germline ends. Germline assignment: CDR1 SNHLY and CDR2 FYNNEI. This CDR3 reads CASSEELAENTGELFF. The CDR3 coding sequence is TGTGCCAGCAGTGAAGAATTAGCGGAGAACACCGGGGAGCTGTTTTTT. The full variable domain, in which reference TRBV2 and TRBJ2-2 provide the parts outside the CDR3, is EPEVTQTPSHQVTQMGQEVILRCVPISNHLYFYWYRQILGQKVEFLVSFYNNEISEKSEIFDDQFSVERPDGSNFTLKIRSTKLEDSAMYFCASSEELAENTGELFFGEGSRLTVL.

The V and J genes are TRBV6-5 and TRBJ1-5, with D unclear. This CDR3 is 15 amino acids long. With 9 bases removed from V and 2 bases from J, the gap between germline ends came to 17 bases. CDR1 and CDR2 from the germline V gene are MNHEY and SVGAGI. The CDR3 reads CASYMGGWRNQPQHF. CDR3 nucleotide sequence: TGTGCCAGTTATATGGGTGGATGGCGCAATCAGCCCCAGCATTTT.

The gene calls are TRBV9 and TRBJ2-1; 8 bases line up with TRBD2. V lost 4 bases and J lost 4; bases outside the gene matches: 10. This CDR3 has 16 residues. Per germline, CDR1 SGDLS and CDR2 YYNGEE. CDR3 DNA sequence: TGTGCCAGCAGCCCCCGGGGGGGGGTAACGTACAATGAGCAGTTCTTC. Translation: CASSPRGGVTYNEQFF.

The rearrangement links TRBV6-5 to TRBJ2-7; D call uncertain. The CDR3 is made up of 14 amino acids. Germline V lookup: CDR1 MNHEY, CDR2 SVGAGI. V lost 5 bases to trimming and J lost 0 bases, with 11 bases between them. CDR3 DNA: TGTGCCAGCAGTCGACACCACTCCTCCTACGAGCAGTACTTC. It translates to CASSRHHSSYEQYF.

The chain uses TRBV5-4 and TRBJ1-3; the D is unclear. This CDR3 spans 14 amino acids. CDR1 SGHNT and CDR2 YYREEE come from the germline V gene (reference sequence). V was shortened by 2 bases and J by 1 base, with 7 bases between the two germline ends. This CDR3 reads CASSFSGSGNTIYF. Written as DNA, the CDR3 is TGTGCCAGCAGCTTTTCAGGTTCTGGAAACACCATATATTTT.

This sequence joins TRBV3-1 (or the pseudogene TRBV3-2) and TRBJ2-7; no firm D call. The V gene's germline CDR1 is LGHDT and CDR2 YNNKEL (reference sequence). This CDR3 is built from 11 residues. V lost 6 bases and J 1 base, leaving 4 bases between the germline ends. DNA for the CDR3: TGTGCCAGCAGTCAATCCTACGAGCAGTACTTC. The encoded protein is CASSQSYEQYF.

The chain has TRBV29-1 and TRBJ2-7, with D possibly TRBD1 on 6 matching bases. V was cut by 6 bases and J by 4 bases, with 16 bases left in between. CDR1 is SQVTM, CDR2 ANQGSEA, per germline. The CDR3 is 13 residues long. CDR3 loop: CSVGPGTLYEQYF. The CDR3 bases are TGCAGCGTGGGTCCCGGGACATTGTACGAGCAGTACTTC.

This clone was recorded a few times. The gene calls are TRBV5-4 and TRBJ1-4, with 9 bases lining up with TRBD1. V was pared by 0 bases and J by 7 bases, with 7 bases of the junction left unmatched. CDR3 length: 16 amino acids. Germline CDR1 reads SGHNT; CDR2 reads YYREEE (reference sequence). The CDR3 DNA sequence: TGTGCCAGCAGCTTGGACAGTACAGGGGGCCCTGAAAAACTGTTTTTT. The encoded protein is CASSLDSTGGPEKLFF.

The J gene is TRBJ2-1, the V gene TRBV10-3; D is unclear. This CDR3 is 15 amino acids long. Germline lookup yields CDR1 ENHRY and CDR2 SYGVKD. Trimming shortened V by 4 bases and J by 4 bases, and 14 bases separated the two germline ends. The chain's CDR3 is CAISGAGPTYNEQFF. The DNA of the CDR3 is TGTGCCATCAGTGGGGCCGGCCCCACGTACAATGAGCAGTTCTTC.

This chain joins TRBV27 and TRBJ1-2; D is ambiguous. The germline V gene has CDR1 MNHEY and CDR2 SMNVEV (reference sequence). The CDR3 totals 15 residues. Trimming left V 0 bases short and J 5 bases short, with 13 bases between. CDR3 nucleotides: TGTGCCAGCAGTTTATCCCTAGGCCTGGGGTATGGCTACACCTTC. This encodes CASSLSLGLGYGYTF.

The chain joins TRBV5-5 to TRBJ1-6; D unclear. The germline V and J ends were trimmed by 1 base and 5 bases, with 7 bases remaining between them. This CDR3 has 14 amino acids. Germline values: CDR1 SGHKS, CDR2 YYEKEE (reference sequence). CDR3 DNA: TGTGCCAGCAGCTTGAGGATGAATAATTCACCCCTCCACTTT. Amino acid sequence: CASSLRMNNSPLHF. The whole variable domain, remainder taken from reference TRBV5-5 and TRBJ1-6, is DAGVTQSPTHLIKTRGQQVTLRCSPISGHKSVSWYQQVLGQGPQFIFQYYEKEERGRGNFPDRFSARQFPNYSSELNVNALLLGDSALYLCASSLRMNNSPLHFGNGTRLTVT.

This chain connects TRBV9 to TRBJ1-1; no clear D. Per germline, CDR1 SGDLS and CDR2 YYNGEE. This CDR3 is built from 14 residues. V was cut by 0 bases and J by 2 bases, with 8 bases left in between. CDR3 residues: CASSVGGKNTEAFF. The CDR3 coding sequence is TGTGCCAGCAGCGTAGGAGGGAAAAACACTGAAGCTTTCTTT.

This chain's CDR3 is CASSIGNTEAFF. Written as DNA, the CDR3 is TGTGCCAGCAGTATCGGGAACACTGAAGCTTTCTTT. This chain links TRBV12-3 or TRBV12-4 with TRBJ1-1; D ambiguous. V was pared by 5 bases and J by 1 base, with 5 bases between. The CDR3 consists of 12 residues.

This clone was recorded only once. The rearrangement uses TRBV10-3 and TRBJ1-2; D might be TRBD1 (5 bases). The CDR3 runs to 15 residues. The germline CDR1 and CDR2 sequences are ENHRY and SYGVKD. The ends were cut back, 2 bases at V and 2 bases at J, with 12 bases in the middle. The CDR3 bases are TGTGCCATCAGTGAGCACGGGCAGGGAAACTATGGCTACACCTTC. Amino acids: CAISEHGQGNYGYTF.

This clone occurred a few times. At one end the junction does not follow the germline gene, possibly because of a read error. The CDR3 DNA is TGCCTAGCTGGCAGAGTGAACACTGAAGCTTTCTTT. This encodes CLAGRVNTEAFF. The V gene is TRBV30, the J gene TRBJ1-1; D gene unclear. The CDR3 has 12 amino acids. Per germline, CDR1 GTSNPN and CDR2 SVGIG (reference sequence).

The V call is TRBV11-2, the J call TRBJ2-4, with TRBD1 as a possible D gene (5 bases). CDR1 SGHAT and CDR2 FQNNGV come from the germline V gene. V dropped 5 bases and J dropped 5 bases, with 10 bases sitting between them. This CDR3 spans 13 amino acids. DNA for the CDR3: TGTGCCAGCAGCCTCGGCAGGGAAAACATTCAGTACTTC. Translating it yields CASSLGRENIQYF.